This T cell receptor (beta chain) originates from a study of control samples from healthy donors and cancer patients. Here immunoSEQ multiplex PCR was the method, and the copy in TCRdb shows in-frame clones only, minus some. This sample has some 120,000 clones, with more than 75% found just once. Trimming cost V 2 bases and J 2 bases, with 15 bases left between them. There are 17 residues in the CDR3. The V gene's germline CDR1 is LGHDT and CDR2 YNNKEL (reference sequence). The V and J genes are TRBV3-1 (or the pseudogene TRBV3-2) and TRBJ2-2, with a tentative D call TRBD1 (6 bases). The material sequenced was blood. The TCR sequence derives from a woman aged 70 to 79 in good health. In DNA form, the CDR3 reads TGTGCCAGCAGCCAACGCAGGACAGAGCCAAACACCGGGGAGCTGTTTTTT. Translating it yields CASSQRRTEPNTGELFF.